Presented here are 7 T cell receptor beta chains from one specimen sequenced in a study of neurological immune-mediated disorders. A single record per CDR3 protein comes from TCRdb applying MiXCR to the 5' RACE reads. The data show about 55,000 distinct CDR3 sequences, over 3.5% seen once. Sequencing was carried out using CD4+ T cells from blood. The receptor source for this set is a woman aged 40 to 50 with multiple sclerosis.

This clonotype was counted ten times or more. The chain combines TRBV7-7 with TRBJ2-1; D is possibly TRBD1 or TRBD2 (6 bases each). This CDR3 contains 13 residues. Germline assignment: CDR1 SSHAT and CDR2 FNYEAQ (reference sequence). Trimming took off 6 bases at V and 9 bases at J, with 15 bases between the two ends. Written as DNA, the CDR3 is TGTGCCAGCAGTCCACTAGGGGGGAGTGAGCAGTTCTTC. As protein: CASSPLGGSEQFF.

There are many counts of this clonotype. This chain connects TRBV5-1 to TRBJ2-7; D may be TRBD2 (5 bases). The CDR3 extends over 13 amino acids. Germline V gives CDR1 SGHRS, CDR2 YFSETQ. V was clipped by 4 bases and J by 3 bases, with 11 bases between them. CDR3 coding DNA: TGCGCCAGCAGCCCGGAAGGGAGCTACGAGCAGTACTTC. It encodes CASSPEGSYEQYF.

This clonotype appeared many times. This chain joins TRBV12-3 or TRBV12-4 and TRBJ1-5; 11 bases are shared with TRBD1. The CDR3 has 14 residues. V trimming: 6 bases; J trimming: 5 bases; junction bases outside the gene matches: 3. The CDR3 sequence: CASRGDRGYQPQHF. The CDR3 region has the DNA TGTGCCAGCAGGGGGGACAGGGGGTATCAGCCCCAGCATTTT.

This clonotype was counted ten times or more. This rearrangement joins TRBV9 to TRBJ2-7; TRBD2 agrees at 13 bases. The CDR3 totals 17 residues. Trimming cost V 3 bases and J 2 bases; bases outside gene matches: 8. CDR1 is SGDLS and CDR2 is YYNGEE in the germline V gene. CDR3 protein: CASSEAPTSGGAYEQYF. CDR3 in DNA: TGTGCCAGCAGCGAGGCCCCTACTAGCGGGGGGGCCTACGAGCAGTACTTC.

This clonotype has ten or more counts. The chain has TRBV5-1 and TRBJ2-7; 9 nucleotides align to TRBD1. The CDR3 is 16 amino acids. After removal of 3 bases from V and 2 bases from J, the junction contained 9 bases not matched to a gene. The germline V gene encodes CDR1 SGHRS and CDR2 YFSETQ. The CDR3: CASSSRQGGITYEQYF. The CDR3 DNA is TGCGCCAGCAGCTCCCGACAGGGGGGGATTACCTACGAGCAGTACTTC.

This clonotype came up many times. This chain links TRBV24-1 with TRBJ2-1; tentatively, D is TRBD1 (6 bases). The CDR3 consists of 15 residues. Germline V lookup: CDR1 KGHDR, CDR2 SFDVKD. The ends were cut back, 6 bases at V and 2 bases at J, with 13 bases in the middle. The CDR3 region has the DNA TGTGCCACCAGTCCCAGGGGTTCCGCCTACAATGAGCAGTTCTTC. This encodes CATSPRGSAYNEQFF.

The table lists this clonotype with many counts. V and J are TRBV5-1 and TRBJ2-1; the match to TRBD2 covers 9 bases. J gave up 2 bases and V 4 bases, and 4 bases lay outside the gene matches. This CDR3 is 15 amino acids long. Germline lookup yields CDR1 SGHRS and CDR2 YFSETQ. CDR3 in amino acids: CASSLTSGTYNEQFF. CDR3 bases: TGCGCCAGCAGCCTGACTAGCGGAACCTACAATGAGCAGTTCTTC.